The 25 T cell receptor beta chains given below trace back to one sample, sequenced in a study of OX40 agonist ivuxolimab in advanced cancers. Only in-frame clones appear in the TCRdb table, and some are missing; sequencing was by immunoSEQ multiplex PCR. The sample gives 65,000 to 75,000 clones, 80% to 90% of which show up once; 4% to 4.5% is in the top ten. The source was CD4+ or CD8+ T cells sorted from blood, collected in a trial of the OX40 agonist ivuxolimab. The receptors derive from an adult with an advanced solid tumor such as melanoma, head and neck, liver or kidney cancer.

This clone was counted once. The DNA for the CDR3 is TGTGCCTGGAGCGTTGGTGGCCATGAGCAGTTCTTC. This encodes CAWSVGGHEQFF. The chain recombines TRBV30 with TRBJ2-1; D uncertain. The CDR3 has 12 amino acids. CDR1 is GTSNPN, CDR2 SVGIG, per germline (reference sequence). Trimming cost V 3 bases and J 8 bases, with 11 bases left between them.

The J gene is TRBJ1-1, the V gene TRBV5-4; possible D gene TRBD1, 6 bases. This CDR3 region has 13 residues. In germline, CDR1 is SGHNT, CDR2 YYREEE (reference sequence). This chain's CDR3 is CEYGGGGNTEAFF. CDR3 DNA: TGTGAATACGGAGGAGGGGGGAACACTGAAGCTTTCTTT.

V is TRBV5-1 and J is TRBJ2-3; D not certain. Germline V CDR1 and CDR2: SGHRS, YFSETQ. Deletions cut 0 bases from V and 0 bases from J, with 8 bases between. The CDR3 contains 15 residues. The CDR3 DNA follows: TGCGCCAGCAGCTTGGTTCAGGCTAGCACAGATACGCAGTATTTT. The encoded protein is CASSLVQASTDTQYF.

The CDR3 here is CASSFLGTGLRGTEAFF. CDR3 nucleotides: TGTGCCAGCAGTTTCCTGGGGACAGGGCTTCGAGGCACTGAAGCTTTCTTT. The chain recombines TRBV28 with TRBJ1-1; 9 bases are shared with TRBD1. In germline, CDR1 is MDHEN, CDR2 SYDVKM. V lost 3 bases to trimming and J lost 4 bases; unmatched junction nucleotides: 12. The CDR3 runs 17 residues.

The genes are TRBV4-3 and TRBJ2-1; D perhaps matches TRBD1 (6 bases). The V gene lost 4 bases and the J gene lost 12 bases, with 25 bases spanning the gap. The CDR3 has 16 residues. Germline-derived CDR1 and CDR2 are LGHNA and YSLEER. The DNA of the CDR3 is TGCGCCAGCAGCCCGTCTGGGACAAGGCAATGGTATGGGCAGTTCTTC. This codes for CASSPSGTRQWYGQFF.

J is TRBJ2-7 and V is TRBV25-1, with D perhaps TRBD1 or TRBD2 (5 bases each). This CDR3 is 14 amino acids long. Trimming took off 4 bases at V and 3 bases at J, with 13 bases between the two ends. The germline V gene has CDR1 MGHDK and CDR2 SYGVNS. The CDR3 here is CASSGAGTHYEQYF. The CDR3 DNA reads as TGTGCCAGCAGTGGGGCCGGGACCCACTACGAGCAGTACTTC.

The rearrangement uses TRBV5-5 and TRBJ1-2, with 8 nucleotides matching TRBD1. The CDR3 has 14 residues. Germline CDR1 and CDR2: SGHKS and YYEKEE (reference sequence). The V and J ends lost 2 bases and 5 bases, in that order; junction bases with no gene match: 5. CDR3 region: CASSLTGTGYGYTF. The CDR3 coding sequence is TGTGCCAGCAGCTTAACCGGGACAGGATATGGCTACACCTTC.

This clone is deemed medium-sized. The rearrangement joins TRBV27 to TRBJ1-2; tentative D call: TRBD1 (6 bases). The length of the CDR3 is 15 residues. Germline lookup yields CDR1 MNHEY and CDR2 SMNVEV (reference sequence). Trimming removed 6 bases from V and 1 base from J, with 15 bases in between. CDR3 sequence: CASRRDMLSNYGYTF. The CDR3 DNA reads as TGTGCCAGCAGGAGGGACATGTTGAGTAACTATGGCTACACCTTC.

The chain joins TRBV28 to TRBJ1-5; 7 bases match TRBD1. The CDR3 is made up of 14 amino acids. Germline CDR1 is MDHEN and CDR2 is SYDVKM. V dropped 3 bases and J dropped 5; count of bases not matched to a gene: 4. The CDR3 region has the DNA TGTGCCAGCAGTTTCGGACAGGAACATCAGCCCCAGCATTTT. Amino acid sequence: CASSFGQEHQPQHF.

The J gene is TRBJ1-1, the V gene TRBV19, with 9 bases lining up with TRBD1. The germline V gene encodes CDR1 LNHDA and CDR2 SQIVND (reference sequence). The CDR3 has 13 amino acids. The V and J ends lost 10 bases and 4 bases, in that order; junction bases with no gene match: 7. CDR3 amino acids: CAIRDREGTEAFF. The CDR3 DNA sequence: TGTGCCATCAGGGACAGGGAGGGCACTGAAGCTTTCTTT.

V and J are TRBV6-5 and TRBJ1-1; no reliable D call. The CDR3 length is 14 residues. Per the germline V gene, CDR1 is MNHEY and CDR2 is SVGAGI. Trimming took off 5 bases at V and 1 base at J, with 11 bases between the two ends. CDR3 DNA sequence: TGTGCCAGCAGTATTCAGGCCTCGAACACTGAAGCTTTCTTT. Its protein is CASSIQASNTEAFF.

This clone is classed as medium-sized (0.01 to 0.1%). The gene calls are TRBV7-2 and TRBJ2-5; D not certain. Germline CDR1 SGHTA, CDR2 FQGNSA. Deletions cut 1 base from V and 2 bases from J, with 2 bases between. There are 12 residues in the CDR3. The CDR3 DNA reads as TGTGCCAGCAGCTTAGTTCAAGAGACCCAGTACTTC. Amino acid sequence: CASSLVQETQYF.

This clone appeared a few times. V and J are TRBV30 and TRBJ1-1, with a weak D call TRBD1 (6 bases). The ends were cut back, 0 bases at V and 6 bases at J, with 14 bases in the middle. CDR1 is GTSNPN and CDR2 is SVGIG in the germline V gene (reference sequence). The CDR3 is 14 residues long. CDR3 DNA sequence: TGTGCCTGGAGTGTACAGGGAGGGTACTCTGAAGCTTTCTTT. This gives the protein CAWSVQGGYSEAFF. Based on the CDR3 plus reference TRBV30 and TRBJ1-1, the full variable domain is SQTIHQWPATLVQPVGSPLSLECTVEGTSNPNLYWYRQAAGRGLQLLFYSVGIGQISSEVPQNLSASRPQDRQFILSSKKLLLSDSGFYLCAWSVQGGYSEAFFGQGTRLTVV.

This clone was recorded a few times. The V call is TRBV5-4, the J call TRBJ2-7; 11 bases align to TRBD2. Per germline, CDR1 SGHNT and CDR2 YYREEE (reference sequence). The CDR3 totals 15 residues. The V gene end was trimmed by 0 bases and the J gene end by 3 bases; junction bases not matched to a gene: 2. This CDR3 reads CASSLAGTSGYEQYF. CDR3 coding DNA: TGTGCCAGCAGCTTGGCCGGGACTAGCGGCTACGAGCAGTACTTC.

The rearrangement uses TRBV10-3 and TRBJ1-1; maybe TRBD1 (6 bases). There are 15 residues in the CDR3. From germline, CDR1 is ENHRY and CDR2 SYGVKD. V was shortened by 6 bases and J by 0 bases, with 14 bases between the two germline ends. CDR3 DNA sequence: TGTGCCATCAGCGCCCGTGGACAGTTGAACACTGAAGCTTTCTTT. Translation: CAISARGQLNTEAFF.

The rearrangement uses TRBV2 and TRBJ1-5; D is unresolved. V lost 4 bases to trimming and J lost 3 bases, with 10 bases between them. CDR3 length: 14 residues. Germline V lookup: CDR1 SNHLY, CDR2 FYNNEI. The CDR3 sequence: CASSGQASNQPQHF. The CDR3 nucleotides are TGTGCCAGCAGTGGTCAGGCTTCCAATCAGCCCCAGCATTTT.

This chain's CDR3 is CAISEASGRAGETQYF. CDR3 nucleotides: TGTGCCATCAGTGAGGCTAGCGGGAGGGCCGGGGAGACCCAGTACTTC. The gene calls are TRBV10-3 and TRBJ2-5, with 12 bases aligning to TRBD2. Germline CDR1 is ENHRY and CDR2 is SYGVKD. The CDR3 is 16 residues long. V shed 2 bases and J 5 bases; nucleotides not matched to a gene: 6.

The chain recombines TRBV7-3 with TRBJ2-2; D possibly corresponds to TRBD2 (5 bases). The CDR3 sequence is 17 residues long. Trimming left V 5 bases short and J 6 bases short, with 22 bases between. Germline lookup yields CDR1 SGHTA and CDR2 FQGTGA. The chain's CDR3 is CASSLNALGGPAGELFF. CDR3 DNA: TGTGCCAGCAGCCTTAATGCTTTAGGAGGCCCAGCCGGGGAGCTGTTTTTT.

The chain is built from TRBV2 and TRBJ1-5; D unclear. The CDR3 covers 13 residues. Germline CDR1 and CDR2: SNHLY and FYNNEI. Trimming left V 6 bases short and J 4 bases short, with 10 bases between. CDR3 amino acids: CASSPDVNQPQHF. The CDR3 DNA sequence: TGTGCCAGCAGCCCGGACGTTAATCAGCCCCAGCATTTT.

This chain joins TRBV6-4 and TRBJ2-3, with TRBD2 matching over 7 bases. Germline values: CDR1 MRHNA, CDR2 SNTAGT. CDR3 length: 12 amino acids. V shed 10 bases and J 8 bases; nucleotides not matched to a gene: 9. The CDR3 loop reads CATRSGAATQYF. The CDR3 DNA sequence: TGTGCCACACGCAGCGGGGCGGCTACGCAGTATTTT.

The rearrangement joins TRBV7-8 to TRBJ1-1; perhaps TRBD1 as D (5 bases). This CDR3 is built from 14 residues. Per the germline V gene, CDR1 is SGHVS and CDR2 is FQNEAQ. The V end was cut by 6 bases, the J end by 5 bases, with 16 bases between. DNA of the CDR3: TGTGCCAGCAGGACCTCCGGGGGGGTAACTGAAGCTTTCTTT. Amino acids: CASRTSGGVTEAFF.

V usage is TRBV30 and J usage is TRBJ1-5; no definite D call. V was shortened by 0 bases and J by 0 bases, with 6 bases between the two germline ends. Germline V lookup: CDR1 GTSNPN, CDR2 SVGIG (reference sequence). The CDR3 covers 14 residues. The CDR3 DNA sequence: TGTGCCTGGAGTGTACTCGATAGCAATCAGCCCCAGCATTTT. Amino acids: CAWSVLDSNQPQHF.

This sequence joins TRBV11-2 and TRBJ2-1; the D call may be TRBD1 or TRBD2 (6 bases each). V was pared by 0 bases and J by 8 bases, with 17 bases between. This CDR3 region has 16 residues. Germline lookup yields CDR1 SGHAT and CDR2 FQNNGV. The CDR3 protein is CASSLDRGGRVDEQFF. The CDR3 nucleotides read TGTGCCAGCAGCTTAGATCGTGGGGGGCGCGTCGATGAGCAGTTCTTC.

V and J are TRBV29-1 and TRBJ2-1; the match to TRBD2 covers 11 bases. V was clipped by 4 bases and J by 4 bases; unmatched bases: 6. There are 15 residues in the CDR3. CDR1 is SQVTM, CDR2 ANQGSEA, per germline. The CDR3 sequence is CSVAILAGDYNEQFF. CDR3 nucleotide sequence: TGCAGCGTTGCGATACTAGCGGGAGATTACAATGAGCAGTTCTTC.

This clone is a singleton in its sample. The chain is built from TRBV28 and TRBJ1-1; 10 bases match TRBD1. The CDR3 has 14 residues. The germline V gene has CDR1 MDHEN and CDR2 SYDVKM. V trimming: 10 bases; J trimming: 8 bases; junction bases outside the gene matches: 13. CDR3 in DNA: TGTGCCACCATCGACCGACAGGGGGCCCCCGAAGCTTTCTTT. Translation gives CATIDRQGAPEAFF.